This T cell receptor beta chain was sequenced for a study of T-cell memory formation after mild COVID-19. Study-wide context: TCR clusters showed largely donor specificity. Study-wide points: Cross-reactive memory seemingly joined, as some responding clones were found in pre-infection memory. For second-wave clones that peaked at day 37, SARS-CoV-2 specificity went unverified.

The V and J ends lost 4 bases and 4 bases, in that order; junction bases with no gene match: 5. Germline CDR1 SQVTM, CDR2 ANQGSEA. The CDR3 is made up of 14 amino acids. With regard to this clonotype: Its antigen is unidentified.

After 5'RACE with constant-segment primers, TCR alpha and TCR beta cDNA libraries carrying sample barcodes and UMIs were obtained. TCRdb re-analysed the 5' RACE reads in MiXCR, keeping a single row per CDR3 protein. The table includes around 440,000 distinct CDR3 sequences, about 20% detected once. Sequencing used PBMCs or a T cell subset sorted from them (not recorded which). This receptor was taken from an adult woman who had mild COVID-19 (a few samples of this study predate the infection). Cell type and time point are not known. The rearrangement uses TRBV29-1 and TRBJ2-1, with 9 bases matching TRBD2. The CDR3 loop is CSVVSGSRYNEQFF. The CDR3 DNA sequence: TGCAGCGTTGTTAGCGGGAGCCGATACAATGAGCAGTTCTTC.